This T cell receptor beta chain was sequenced during a study of T cells after yellow fever vaccination. CDR1 SGHRS and CDR2 YFSETQ come from the germline V gene. The ends lost 7 bases at V and 5 bases at J; junction bases unmatched: 8. CDR3 length: 14 amino acids. In its sample, this clonotype was seen a few times. The 5'RACE template-switching step produced TCR cDNA and added a universal primer site and UMIs. TCRdb ran MiXCR on the 5' RACE reads and lists one entry per CDR3 protein. Of 250,000 to 350,000 distinct CDR3 sequences listed, around 7.3% are singletons. This clonotype was obtained from a young man who received the YFV17D yellow fever vaccine. The chain is built from TRBV5-1 and TRBJ2-5, with 10 bases identical to TRBD1. Sequenced material: PBMCs, taken about 41 days after the first yellow fever vaccination. CDR3 nucleotide sequence: TGCGCCAGCCAAGACAGGGGGCTGGAGGAGACCCAGTACTTC. Amino acid sequence: CASQDRGLEETQYF.